Below are 10 T cell receptor beta chains sequenced from a single sample in a study of metastatic and nonmetastatic thyroid tumors. No patient had received any treatment before thyroid surgery. TCRdb ran MiXCR on the PCR reads. The repertoire consists of 46,000 or so clones, with about 15% occurring once and the leading ten covering roughly 22%. The sequenced material came from blood. The receptors here all came from a female donor with papillary thyroid cancer or a benign thyroid nodule (not recorded which). Some clones in this sample may be carry-over from other donors' samples.

This clone was counted at least ten times. This sequence may be a read error, since a much larger clone differs from it by one base. The chain joins TRBV10-1 to TRBJ2-2; no clear D gene. In germline, CDR1 is WNHNN, CDR2 SYGVQD (reference sequence). The CDR3 is made up of 15 amino acids. Trimming stripped 1 base from V and 4 bases from J, with 10 bases between. The CDR3 nucleotides read TGCGCCAGCAGTGAGTTTCTCCCGAGCACCGGGGAGCTGTTTTTT. This gives the protein CASSEFLPSTGELFF.

This chain joins TRBV7-2 and TRBJ2-1; 7 bases line up with TRBD2. Germline CDR1 is SGHTA and CDR2 is FQGNSA. CDR3 length: 15 amino acids. Trimming removed 7 bases from V and 7 bases from J; junction bases left unmatched: 13. Here the CDR3 DNA reads TGTGCCAGCACAAGGGGCGGGAGATCAGCAAATGAGCAGTTCTTC. Residues: CASTRGGRSANEQFF.

The CDR3 loop reads CASRLETGPYEQYF. The CDR3 nucleotides are TGTGCCAGCAGATTGGAGACAGGGCCCTACGAGCAGTACTTC. J is TRBJ2-7 and V is TRBV6-1; 7 nucleotides agree with TRBD1. The V gene's germline CDR1 is MNHNS and CDR2 SASEGT. CDR3 length equals 14 residues. The J segment lost 2 bases and the V segment lost 6 bases, leaving 7 bases of the junction unmatched.

This clone is labeled medium-sized. The rearrangement uses TRBV6-1 and TRBJ1-6, with 9 bases that match TRBD1. The germline gives CDR1 MNHNS, CDR2 SASEGT. This CDR3 spans 15 amino acids. J lost 9 bases, V lost 3 bases, and 6 bases had no gene match. DNA for the CDR3: TGTGCCAGCAGTGAGACCGGGACAGGGATTTCACCCCTCCACTTT. It encodes CASSETGTGISPLHF.

The chain uses TRBV7-8 and TRBJ2-1; TRBD2 aligns across 10 bases. Looked up from germline, CDR1 is SGHVS and CDR2 is FQNEAQ. This CDR3 has 16 residues. The ends lost 4 bases at V and 3 bases at J; junction bases unmatched: 6. CDR3 sequence reads: CASSYRLAGGYNEQFF. CDR3 nucleotide sequence: TGTGCCAGCAGCTACAGACTAGCGGGTGGCTACAATGAGCAGTTCTTC.

J is TRBJ1-1 and V is TRBV5-1, with 7 bases aligning to TRBD1. The CDR3 extends over 15 amino acids. CDR1 and CDR2 from the germline V gene are SGHRS and YFSETQ. The J segment lost 4 bases and the V segment lost 6 bases, leaving 12 bases of the junction unmatched. As DNA, the CDR3 is TGCGCCAGCACCCCAAGGAGGGCAGGGGGCACTGAAGCTTTCTTT. Translation: CASTPRRAGGTEAFF. The whole variable domain, remainder taken from reference TRBV5-1 and TRBJ1-1, is KAGVTQTPRYLIKTRGQQVTLSCSPISGHRSVSWYQQTPGQGLQFLFEYFSETQRNKGNFPGRFSGRQFSNSRSEMNVSTLELGDSALYLCASTPRRAGGTEAFFGQGTRLTVV.

This clone was observed many times. The V call is TRBV7-2, the J call TRBJ2-7; D not certain. Germline V gives CDR1 SGHTA, CDR2 FQGNSA. The CDR3 sequence is 14 residues long. Trimming stripped 2 bases from V and 0 bases from J, with 8 bases between. CDR3 region: CASSLYGVSYEQYF. The CDR3 coding sequence is TGTGCCAGCAGCTTATATGGCGTCTCCTACGAGCAGTACTTC. Variable domain in full (rest from reference TRBV7-2 and TRBJ2-7): GAGVSQSPSNKVTEKGKDVELRCDPISGHTALYWYRQSLGQGLEFLIYFQGNSAPDKSGLPSDRFSAERTGGSVSTLTIQRTQQEDSAVYLCASSLYGVSYEQYFGPGTRLTVT.

Many counts were recorded for this clone. This may arise from a read error, as a much more abundant clone is one base away. Additional DNA sequences in this sample encode the identical CDR3. This chain uses TRBV12-3 or TRBV12-4 with TRBJ1-4, with 8 bases matching TRBD1. CDR3 length: 15 residues. CDR3 nucleotide sequence: TGTGCCAGCAGTTTGACTCTGACAGGGGAGGAAAAACTGTTTTTC. Residues: CASSLTLTGEEKLFF.

This clone was detected many times. This chain connects TRBV11-2 to TRBJ1-1; D might be TRBD1 (5 bases). Looked up from germline, CDR1 is SGHAT and CDR2 is FQNNGV. CDR3 size: 16 residues. V gave up 0 bases and J gave up 7 bases, with 18 bases separating them. The CDR3 protein is CASSLEGRRGVDEAFF. The CDR3 region has the DNA TGTGCCAGCAGCTTAGAGGGTCGACGGGGGGTGGATGAAGCTTTCTTT. Full variable domain (remainder filled in from reference TRBV11-2 and TRBJ1-1): EAGVAQSPRYKIIEKRQSVAFWCNPISGHATLYWYQQILGQGPKLLIQFQNNGVVDDSQLPKDRFSAERLKGVDSTLKIQPAKLEDSAVYLCASSLEGRRGVDEAFFGQGTRLTVV.

Ten or more counts support this clone. The J gene is TRBJ1-5, the V gene TRBV15; TRBD1 agrees at 10 bases. After removal of 0 bases from V and 4 bases from J, the junction contained 12 bases not matched to a gene. This CDR3 is 19 amino acids long. From germline, CDR1 is LNHNV and CDR2 YYDKDF (reference sequence). CDR3 nucleotides: TGTGCCACCAGCAGAGAGACGGTTTGGGACAGGGGACGGAATCAGCCCCAGCATTTT. This translates into CATSRETVWDRGRNQPQHF.